A single TCR beta chain is shown here with its context. Its antigen is unknown. This entry comes from a study of shared clonotypes between healthy human individuals. Study observations and caveats: Clonotypes which were not shared had lower generation probabilities than clonotypes that all four donors shared. Investigators expected sequencing depth to affect clonotype sharing among donors.

In the naive CD8 group, cells lacked CD45RO and were positively selected for CCR7, so terminally differentiated effector memory CD45RA+ cells were left out. Donors comprised healthy HIV-negative adults lacking recent acute infections or vaccinations. The table came from immunoSEQ multiplex PCR; TCRdb's copy has only in-frame clones and leaves some out. The sample lists around 640,000 clones; around 96% were seen once. The V and J ends lost 4 bases and 0 bases respectively, with 11 bases between them. This CDR3 contains 15 residues. Germline CDR1 is SGDLS and CDR2 is YYNGEE. The V gene is TRBV9, the J gene TRBJ1-3; D is perhaps TRBD1 (5 bases). The sequence derives from a woman between 25 and 40 years old in good health. Sequencing was carried out using naive CD8+ T cells sorted from blood. The CDR3 is CASSIDSNSGNTIYF. The CDR3 DNA follows: TGTGCCAGCAGCATTGACAGTAACTCTGGAAACACCATATATTTT.